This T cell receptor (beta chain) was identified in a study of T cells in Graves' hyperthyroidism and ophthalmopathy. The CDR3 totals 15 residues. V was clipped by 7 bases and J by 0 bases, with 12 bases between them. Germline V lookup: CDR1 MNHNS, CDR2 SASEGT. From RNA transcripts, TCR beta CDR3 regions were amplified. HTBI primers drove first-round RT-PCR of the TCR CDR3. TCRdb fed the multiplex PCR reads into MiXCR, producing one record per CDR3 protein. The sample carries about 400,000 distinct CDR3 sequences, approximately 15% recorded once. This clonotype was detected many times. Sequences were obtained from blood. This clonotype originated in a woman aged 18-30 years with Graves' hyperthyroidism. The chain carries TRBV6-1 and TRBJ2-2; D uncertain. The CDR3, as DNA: TGTGCCAGCAAAGGGCAAGGGTCGAACACCGGGGAGCTGTTTTTT. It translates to CASKGQGSNTGELFF.